This T cell receptor (beta chain) was captured by sequencing in a study of regulatory T cells in long-lasting Graves disease. As for this clonotype: Antigen: not known.

This sample's time point: persistent/refractory GD, antithyroid drugs over 5 years with positive TRAb. PBMC RNA was the source of the TCR library. Diagnoses of Graves' disease were made by American Thyroid Association guidelines. Patients came from an endocrinology department in Xi'an, China. Building the TCR beta libraries relied on iRepertoire HTBI primers, and CDR3 regions underwent Arm-PCR. TCRdb recomputed calls from the multiplex PCR reads with MiXCR, one row per CDR3 protein. The data show 250,000 to 300,000 distinct CDR3 sequences, roughly a fifth seen once. Points from the study as a whole: Persistent disease showed a preference for TRBV28, TRBJ1-2 and TRBJ2-5. Accuracy might have suffered from few samples.

The CDR3 covers 13 residues. Germline V gene data show CDR1 as SQVTM and CDR2 as ANQGSEA. Trimming at V came to 7 bases and at J to 3 bases, leaving 7 bases not matched to a gene. V and J are TRBV29-1 and TRBJ2-5; 8 nucleotides align to TRBD1. The TCR comes from a female donor with Graves disease. Specimen: peripheral blood mononuclear cells (PBMCs), collected when the disease was refractory, from a patient treated with antithyroid drugs. CDR3 loop: CSGRLTGEETQYF. CDR3 bases: TGCAGCGGCCGGTTGACAGGGGAAGAGACCCAGTACTTC.